The rows below give T cell receptor beta chains drawn from one sample of a study of early T cells in non-severe SARS-CoV-2 infection. MiXCR, run by TCRdb on the 5' RACE reads, gives a single entry per CDR3 protein. The sample holds 55,000 to 80,000 distinct CDR3 sequences; approximately 12% are singletons and the top ten take 6% to 7%. The sequenced sample was whole blood. Receptor source: an adult who was a healthcare worker with PCR-confirmed SARS-CoV-2 infection or an uninfected control (not recorded which). Each CDR3 is given with its conserved first and last residue. The D gene is left open where the match is weak. Clone size is stated in some rows and not others, as once, few, many or a class when expanded.

cdr3_length: 15; d_call: NA; v_call: TRBV7-2; j_call: TRBJ2-3; clone_size: few; cdr3_nt: TGTGCCAGCAGCTTATTCGAGGCCCTCACAGATACGCAGTATTTT; cdr3_aa: CASSLFEALTDTQYF
cdr3_length: 12; d_call: NA; v_call: TRBV4-2; j_call: TRBJ1-1; clone_size: many; cdr3_nt: TGTGCCAGCAGTCAATCGGGGGTTGAAGCTTTCTTT; cdr3_aa: CASSQSGVEAFF
cdr3_length: 15; d_call: TRBD1; v_call: TRBV20-1; j_call: TRBJ1-4; clone_size: few; cdr3_nt: TGCAGTGCTAGTGAGATGGGACAGGGGGGTGAAAAACTGTTTTTT; cdr3_aa: CSASEMGQGGEKLFF
cdr3_length: 18; d_call: TRBD1; v_call: TRBV7-2; j_call: TRBJ2-7; clone_size: NA; cdr3_nt: TGTGCCAGCAGCTTATCCCCACTATGGCAGGGGGCCTCCTACGAGCAGTACTTC; cdr3_aa: CASSLSPLWQGASYEQYF
cdr3_length: 15; d_call: TRBD2; v_call: TRBV18; j_call: TRBJ2-5; clone_size: many; cdr3_nt: TGTGCCAGCTCACCCAGCGGGAGGAGGAAAGAGACCCAGTACTTC; cdr3_aa: CASSPSGRRKETQYF
cdr3_length: 13; d_call: NA; v_call: TRBV11-2; j_call: TRBJ1-1; clone_size: many; cdr3_nt: TGTGCCAGCACCGAGGGTGTCGGCACTGAAGTTTTCTTT; cdr3_aa: CASTEGVGTEVFF
cdr3_length: 14; d_call: TRBD1; v_call: TRBV7-9; j_call: TRBJ1-1; clone_size: NA; cdr3_nt: TGTGCCAGCAGCTTGACAGGGGGCTGGACTGAAGCTTTCTTT; cdr3_aa: CASSLTGGWTEAFF
cdr3_length: 12; d_call: NA; v_call: TRBV29-1; j_call: TRBJ2-3; clone_size: many; cdr3_nt: TGCAGCGTTGAGTACAGCACAGATACGCAGTATTTT; cdr3_aa: CSVEYSTDTQYF
cdr3_length: 18; d_call: TRBD2; v_call: TRBV20-1; j_call: TRBJ2-3; clone_size: few; cdr3_nt: TGCAGTGTTAACGCGGGACTAGCGGGAGGGCCCGGGACAGATACGCAGTATTTT; cdr3_aa: CSVNAGLAGGPGTDTQYF
cdr3_length: 16; d_call: TRBD2; v_call: TRBV30; j_call: TRBJ2-3; clone_size: NA; cdr3_nt: TGTGCCTGGATAAAAGCTAGCGGGGGTCGCACAGATACGCAGTATTTT; cdr3_aa: CAWIKASGGRTDTQYF
cdr3_length: 12; d_call: NA; v_call: TRBV3-1; j_call: TRBJ2-5; clone_size: few; cdr3_nt: TGTGCCAGCAGCCTTATGTCAGAGACCCAGTACTTC; cdr3_aa: CASSLMSETQYF
cdr3_length: 12; d_call: NA; v_call: TRBV29-1; j_call: TRBJ2-1; clone_size: many; cdr3_nt: TGCAGCGTTATTAGCGGATACAATGAGCAGTTCTTC; cdr3_aa: CSVISGYNEQFF
cdr3_length: 17; d_call: NA; v_call: TRBV18; j_call: TRBJ1-2; clone_size: many; cdr3_nt: TGTGCCAGCTCACCTGGAACTCACGATAACCCGGGCGGTGGCTACACCTTC; cdr3_aa: CASSPGTHDNPGGGYTF
cdr3_length: 13; d_call: NA; v_call: TRBV24-1; j_call: TRBJ2-1; clone_size: many; cdr3_nt: TGTGCCACCCGTAGGGCCACCTACAATGAGCAGTTCTTC; cdr3_aa: CATRRATYNEQFF
cdr3_length: 16; d_call: NA; v_call: TRBV19; j_call: TRBJ1-1; clone_size: few; cdr3_nt: TGTGCCAGTAGTAAACAATCCCGGGACGGGAACACTGAAGCTTTCTTT; cdr3_aa: CASSKQSRDGNTEAFF
cdr3_length: 14; d_call: NA; v_call: TRBV2; j_call: TRBJ2-1; clone_size: NA; cdr3_nt: TGTGCCAGCAGTGCCCAGGGGAAATACAATGAGCAGTTCTTC; cdr3_aa: CASSAQGKYNEQFF
cdr3_length: 16; d_call: NA; v_call: TRBV20-1; j_call: TRBJ2-2; clone_size: NA; cdr3_nt: TGCAGTGCTAGAGAGGACCAGGGATGGAACACCGGGGAGCTGTTTTTT; cdr3_aa: CSAREDQGWNTGELFF
cdr3_length: 15; d_call: NA; v_call: TRBV21-1; j_call: TRBJ2-7; clone_size: NA; cdr3_nt: TGTGCCAGCAGCAAAGCGGAACAGAGCTCCTACGAGCAGTACTTC; cdr3_aa: CASSKAEQSSYEQYF
cdr3_length: 18; d_call: TRBD2; v_call: TRBV5-1; j_call: TRBJ2-1; clone_size: NA; cdr3_nt: TGCGCCAGCAGCAGGGACCCTCTAGCGGGAATTGCCTACAATGAGCAGTTCTTC; cdr3_aa: CASSRDPLAGIAYNEQFF
cdr3_length: 16; d_call: NA; v_call: TRBV19; j_call: TRBJ1-2; clone_size: NA; cdr3_nt: TGTGCCAGTAGTATCCGACGACAGACCGCTAACTATGGCTACACCTTC; cdr3_aa: CASSIRRQTANYGYTF
cdr3_length: 11; d_call: NA; v_call: TRBV30; j_call: TRBJ2-1; clone_size: NA; cdr3_nt: TGTGCCTGGAGTTGGCGGACTGAGCAGTTCTTC; cdr3_aa: CAWSWRTEQFF
cdr3_length: 15; d_call: TRBD2; v_call: TRBV3-1; j_call: TRBJ2-2; clone_size: many; cdr3_nt: TGTGCCAGTCGCCGGGGGGGAGGGCCAACCGGGGAGCTGTTTTTT; cdr3_aa: CASRRGGGPTGELFF
cdr3_length: 14; d_call: NA; v_call: TRBV18; j_call: TRBJ2-3; clone_size: many; cdr3_nt: TGTGCCAGCTCACCCGTCGGAGGTAGGGATACGCAGTATTTT; cdr3_aa: CASSPVGGRDTQYF
cdr3_length: 14; d_call: NA; v_call: TRBV7-3; j_call: TRBJ1-1; clone_size: many; cdr3_nt: TGTGCCAGCAGCTCCGGATCCGGCGGGACTGAAGCTTTCTTT; cdr3_aa: CASSSGSGGTEAFF
cdr3_length: 16; d_call: TRBD1; v_call: TRBV19; j_call: TRBJ1-5; clone_size: many; cdr3_nt: TGTGCCAGTAGCCTCCTACAGGGGAGGGGCAATCAGCCCCAGCATTTT; cdr3_aa: CASSLLQGRGNQPQHF
cdr3_length: 16; d_call: NA; v_call: TRBV21-1; j_call: TRBJ2-2; clone_size: many; cdr3_nt: TGTGCCAGCAGCAAAGGGGCTGACACAAACACCGGGGAGCTGTTTTTT; cdr3_aa: CASSKGADTNTGELFF
cdr3_length: 12; d_call: NA; v_call: TRBV6-5; j_call: TRBJ2-1; clone_size: NA; cdr3_nt: TGTGCCAGCAGTTACTCCGGCGATGAGCAGTTCTTC; cdr3_aa: CASSYSGDEQFF
cdr3_length: 13; d_call: NA; v_call: TRBV3-1; j_call: TRBJ1-6; clone_size: few; cdr3_nt: TGTGCCAGCAGCCATGGAACTAATTCACCCCTCCACTTT; cdr3_aa: CASSHGTNSPLHF
cdr3_length: 13; d_call: NA; v_call: TRBV2; j_call: TRBJ2-5; clone_size: NA; cdr3_nt: TGTGCCAGCAGCGGCGGCACCCAAGAGACCCAGTACTTC; cdr3_aa: CASSGGTQETQYF
cdr3_length: 12; d_call: NA; v_call: TRBV10-2; j_call: TRBJ1-1; clone_size: many; cdr3_nt: TGCGCCAGCTGGGGAATGAACACTGAAGCTTTCTTT; cdr3_aa: CASWGMNTEAFF
cdr3_length: 13; d_call: NA; v_call: TRBV12-3/TRBV12-4; j_call: TRBJ1-2; clone_size: NA; cdr3_nt: TGTGCCAGCAGACTGACAGAAAGCTATGGCTACACCTTC; cdr3_aa: CASRLTESYGYTF
cdr3_length: 15; d_call: TRBD1; v_call: TRBV9; j_call: TRBJ1-4; clone_size: once; cdr3_nt: TGTGCCAGCAGCGTAACCGGGACAGATAATGAAAAACTGTTTTTT; cdr3_aa: CASSVTGTDNEKLFF
cdr3_length: 14; d_call: TRBD1; v_call: TRBV27; j_call: TRBJ1-5; clone_size: many; cdr3_nt: TGTGCCAGCACCCCAGGACAGGGACTCGGGCCCCAGCATTTT; cdr3_aa: CASTPGQGLGPQHF
cdr3_length: 13; d_call: NA; v_call: TRBV29-1; j_call: TRBJ2-3; clone_size: few; cdr3_nt: TGCAGCGTTGAATGGGGGCTTCGGGATACGCAGTATTTT; cdr3_aa: CSVEWGLRDTQYF
cdr3_length: 21; d_call: TRBD2; v_call: TRBV27; j_call: TRBJ2-1; clone_size: NA; cdr3_nt: TGTGCCACCAGCAGTTACTCGAGTATCCTAGCGGGAGGGCAGGGCTACAATGAGCAGTTCTTC; cdr3_aa: CATSSYSSILAGGQGYNEQFF
cdr3_length: 16; d_call: NA; v_call: TRBV7-9; j_call: TRBJ1-1; clone_size: many; cdr3_nt: TGTGCCAGCAGCCTGCTTGGGGGCGGGGGAAACACTGAAGCTTTCTTT; cdr3_aa: CASSLLGGGGNTEAFF
cdr3_length: 17; d_call: NA; v_call: TRBV7-8; j_call: TRBJ2-1; clone_size: NA; cdr3_nt: TGTGCCAGCAGGCCCCTTGTGCGGCGGGCCTCCTACAATGAGCAGTTCTTC; cdr3_aa: CASRPLVRRASYNEQFF
cdr3_length: 15; d_call: TRBD1; v_call: TRBV6-6; j_call: TRBJ2-5; clone_size: many; cdr3_nt: TGTGCCAGCAGTAGCCCGGGACAGGGCCTCGAGACCCAGTACTTC; cdr3_aa: CASSSPGQGLETQYF
cdr3_length: 13; d_call: TRBD1; v_call: TRBV29-1; j_call: TRBJ2-5; clone_size: NA; cdr3_nt: TGCAGCGCCTCGGACAGGGTTGAGGAGACCCAGTACTTC; cdr3_aa: CSASDRVEETQYF
cdr3_length: 18; d_call: TRBD2; v_call: TRBV10-3; j_call: TRBJ2-1; clone_size: NA; cdr3_nt: TGTGCCATCACGCCGACTAGCGGGAGTCGATTCTCCTACAATGAGCAGTTCTTC; cdr3_aa: CAITPTSGSRFSYNEQFF
cdr3_length: 18; d_call: TRBD1; v_call: TRBV7-9; j_call: TRBJ2-2; clone_size: NA; cdr3_nt: TGTGCCAGCAGCTTAGAACATCGGGGGACAGGGATTTCCGGGGAGCTGTTTTTT; cdr3_aa: CASSLEHRGTGISGELFF
cdr3_length: 12; d_call: NA; v_call: TRBV7-9; j_call: TRBJ2-2; clone_size: few; cdr3_nt: TGTGCCAGCAGCCAGGGAGCCGGGGAGCTGTTTTTT; cdr3_aa: CASSQGAGELFF